The 30 T cell receptor beta chains below all came from one sample that was sequenced in a study of shared clonotypes between healthy human individuals. Profiling relied on immunoSEQ multiplex PCR, and the TCRdb table lists in-frame clones only, not all of them. Of about 980,000 clones in the sample, approximately 76% are singletons; the top ten hold 1.5%. The source material was memory CD4+ T cells sorted from blood. Subset meaning: CD45RA-negative fraction. The receptors were sampled from a man younger than 35 in good health.

The chain carries TRBV19 and TRBJ2-5, with 11 positions matching TRBD2. Looked up from germline, CDR1 is LNHDA and CDR2 is SQIVND (reference sequence). The junction had 6 bases not matched to a gene; V was cut back by 6 bases and J by 3 bases. This CDR3 region has 15 residues. CDR3 DNA sequence: TGTGCCAGTAGGGTCCTAGCGGGGGGTGAAGAGACCCAGTACTTC. It yields the protein CASRVLAGGEETQYF.

The chain carries TRBV7-2 and TRBJ2-7; TRBD2 matches 7 bases. The CDR3 consists of 15 residues. In germline, CDR1 is SGHTA, CDR2 FQGNSA. V gave up 6 bases and J gave up 1 base; unmatched junction bases: 9. The CDR3 reads CASRSASGLSYEQYF. The DNA of the CDR3 is TGTGCCAGCAGGTCGGCTAGCGGCCTGTCCTACGAGCAGTACTTC.

Of note for this clone: A much larger clone lies one base from this, so it may be a read error. In DNA, the CDR3 is TGTGCCAGCAGAGCTCAGGGGGCTGGGGCCAACGTCCTGACTTTC. The encoded protein is CASRAQGAGANVLTF. This chain links TRBV6-5 with TRBJ2-6, with TRBD1 matching 7 bases. Germline CDR1 MNHEY, CDR2 SVGAGI. After removal of 6 bases from V and 2 bases from J, the junction contained 4 bases not matched to a gene. The CDR3 is 15 amino acids.

A note on this clone: Other nucleotide sequences from this sample produce the same CDR3. The chain links TRBV4-1 to TRBJ1-2, with D perhaps TRBD1 (6 bases). Germline V CDR1 and CDR2: MGHRA, YSYEKL. CDR3 size: 14 residues. With 4 bases removed from V and 5 bases from J, the gap between germline ends came to 14 bases. The CDR3 here is CASSRGRGDYGYTF. Here the CDR3 DNA reads TGCGCCAGCAGCCGGGGCAGGGGAGATTATGGCTACACCTTC.

V is TRBV5-6 and J is TRBJ1-4, with 7 bases lining up with TRBD1. Germline lookup yields CDR1 SGHDT and CDR2 YYEEEE. The CDR3 is 16 amino acids. The J segment lost 0 bases and the V segment lost 4 bases, leaving 6 bases of the junction unmatched. The CDR3 sequence is CASSPRQGPTNEKLFF. The CDR3 region has the DNA TGTGCCAGCAGCCCGCGACAGGGCCCAACTAATGAAAAACTGTTTTTT.

In its sample, this clone was seen a few times. The rearrangement uses TRBV7-8 and TRBJ1-6, with 7 bases lining up with TRBD1. Germline-derived CDR1 and CDR2 are SGHVS and FQNEAQ. The CDR3 extends over 14 amino acids. V dropped 0 bases and J dropped 10; count of bases not matched to a gene: 3. CDR3 residues: CASSLAEGASPLHF. CDR3 sequence (DNA): TGTGCCAGCAGCTTAGCGGAGGGGGCCTCACCCCTCCACTTT.

The V and J genes are TRBV4-1 and TRBJ2-3; the D gene is possibly TRBD2 (6 bases). The germline CDR1 and CDR2 sequences are MGHRA and YSYEKL. The CDR3 has 15 residues. Trimming pared 0 bases from V and 4 bases from J, leaving 11 bases between. CDR3 loop: CASSQEGRGADTQYF. As DNA, the CDR3 is TGCGCCAGCAGCCAAGAGGGGCGCGGGGCAGATACGCAGTATTTT.

This clone occurred a few times. The same CDR3 is also encoded by other DNA sequences in this sample. The chain combines TRBV20-1 with TRBJ2-3; D remains ambiguous. The V and J ends lost 5 bases and 6 bases respectively, with 9 bases between them. CDR1 and CDR2 from the germline V gene are DFQATT and SNEGSKA (reference sequence). CDR3 length equals 11 residues. The CDR3 DNA sequence: TGCAGTGCTGCCTTAGGGGATACGCAGTATTTT. This translates into CSAALGDTQYF.

A note on this clone: The same CDR3 also results from other DNA sequences found in this sample. This chain links TRBV6-5 with TRBJ2-7; D is perhaps TRBD1 (6 bases). Germline V gene lookup returns CDR1 MNHEY and CDR2 SVGAGI. The CDR3 spans 12 residues. V dropped 4 bases and J dropped 4 bases, with 8 bases sitting between them. The DNA for the CDR3 is TGTGCCAGCAGTTCACAGGGTTACGAGCAGTACTTC. It encodes CASSSQGYEQYF.

DNA for the CDR3: TGTGCCACCAGCAGAGATCGAGCAGGGTGGAATGAGCAGTTCTTC. Protein product: CATSRDRAGWNEQFF. This chain connects TRBV15 to TRBJ2-1; possible D gene TRBD1, 5 bases. Germline CDR1 is LNHNV and CDR2 is YYDKDF (reference sequence). The CDR3 has 15 residues. V was cut by 0 bases and J by 7 bases, with 13 bases left in between.

The genes are TRBV5-4 and TRBJ1-3; no definite D call. The CDR3 has 13 amino acids. CDR1 and CDR2 (germline): SGHNT, YYREEE (reference sequence). The V and J ends lost 4 bases and 4 bases respectively, with 9 bases between them. In DNA, the CDR3 is TGTGCCAGCAGCCCGCAGACGGGAAACACCATATATTTT. It codes for CASSPQTGNTIYF.

J is TRBJ1-1 and V is TRBV7-2; TRBD1 is a possible D gene (6 bases). The CDR3 spans 14 residues. Germline V CDR1 and CDR2: SGHTA, FQGNSA. V shed 0 bases and J shed 5 bases, with 10 bases lying between them. CDR3 nucleotide sequence: TGTGCCAGCAGCTTAGCGGGGGGCGGAACTGAAGCTTTCTTT. This gives the protein CASSLAGGGTEAFF.

In regard to this clone: It is likely a read error: a sequence one base away is far more abundant. The sample carries other DNA sequences with the same CDR3. This chain joins TRBV6-1 and TRBJ2-7; 7 nucleotides agree with TRBD1. CDR1 is MNHNS, CDR2 SASEGT, per germline. V dropped 4 bases and J dropped 2; count of bases not matched to a gene: 2. This CDR3 is built from 13 residues. The CDR3 spells CASSVGTAYEQYF. CDR3 nucleotides: TGTGCCAGCAGTGTCGGGACAGCCTACGAGCAGTACTTC.

J is TRBJ1-6 and V is TRBV6-1; a weak D match, TRBD1 (5 bases). Germline values: CDR1 MNHNS, CDR2 SASEGT. The V end lost 2 bases, the J end lost 0 bases, and 11 bases lay between the germline ends. The CDR3 extends over 17 amino acids. The CDR3 DNA follows: TGTGCCAGCAGTGAACCTCAGGGCAGCTCCTATAATTCACCCCTCCACTTT. Translation: CASSEPQGSSYNSPLHF.

This clone appeared a few times. The chain carries TRBV29-1 and TRBJ1-1; D not resolved. Trimming cost V 1 base and J 3 bases, with 9 bases left between them. Germline CDR1 and CDR2: SQVTM and ANQGSEA. The CDR3 loop spans 13 amino acids. CDR3 in amino acids: CSVEGREDTEAFF. As DNA, the CDR3 is TGCAGCGTTGAAGGTCGGGAGGACACTGAAGCTTTCTTT. Supplemented by reference TRBV29-1 and TRBJ1-1, the full variable domain reads SAVISQKPSRDICQRGTSLTIQCQVDSQVTMMFWYRQQPGQSLTLIATANQGSEATYESGFVIDKFPISRPNLTFSTLTVSNMSPEDSSIYLCSVEGREDTEAFFGQGTRLTVV.

The CDR3 DNA sequence: TGTGCCAGCAGTTTGGCCGGAGGGGACACAGATACGCAGTATTTT. Translation gives CASSLAGGDTDTQYF. This rearrangement joins TRBV27 to TRBJ2-3, with D possibly being TRBD2 (6 bases). Germline V gene data show CDR1 as MNHEY and CDR2 as SMNVEV (reference sequence). This CDR3 spans 15 amino acids. The ends were cut back, 3 bases at V and 2 bases at J, with 12 bases in the middle.

V and J are TRBV7-2 and TRBJ2-3; 8 positions match TRBD2. After removal of 6 bases from V and 5 bases from J, the junction contained 1 base not matched to a gene. Germline-derived CDR1 and CDR2 are SGHTA and FQGNSA. CDR3 length: 12 amino acids. CDR3 in DNA: TGTGCCAGCAGAGCGGGAGTAGATACGCAGTATTTT. This encodes CASRAGVDTQYF. Variable domain in full (rest from reference TRBV7-2 and TRBJ2-3): GAGVSQSPSNKVTEKGKDVELRCDPISGHTALYWYRQSLGQGLEFLIYFQGNSAPDKSGLPSDRFSAERTGGSVSTLTIQRTQQEDSAVYLCASRAGVDTQYFGPGTRLTVL.

The V call is TRBV14, the J call TRBJ1-2; no firm D call. V was shortened by 4 bases and J by 5 bases, with 20 bases between the two germline ends. From germline, CDR1 is SGHDN and CDR2 FVKESK. The CDR3 loop spans 16 amino acids. The CDR3 reads CASSPPWAGSYYGYTF. The CDR3 region has the DNA TGTGCCAGCAGCCCCCCCTGGGCAGGAAGCTATTATGGCTACACCTTC.

The V gene is TRBV10-1, the J gene TRBJ2-1; a weak D match, TRBD2 (6 bases). This CDR3 comprises 15 residues. The germline V gene has CDR1 WNHNN and CDR2 SYGVQD (reference sequence). The V gene lost 5 bases and the J gene lost 7 bases, with 18 bases spanning the gap. This chain's CDR3 is CASSFGGRARNEQFF. Written as DNA, the CDR3 is TGCGCCAGCAGTTTCGGGGGTCGGGCGAGGAATGAGCAGTTCTTC.

This chain uses TRBV7-2 with TRBJ1-1; D is possibly TRBD1 (5 bases). Germline V CDR1 and CDR2: SGHTA, FQGNSA. The CDR3 sequence is 14 residues long. The V end was cut by 2 bases, the J end by 3 bases, with 10 bases between. CDR3 protein: CASSLKAGYTEAFF. Written as DNA, the CDR3 is TGTGCCAGCAGCTTAAAGGCAGGGTACACTGAAGCTTTCTTT.

The V and J genes are TRBV5-4 and TRBJ2-5; 7 bases agree with TRBD1. J gave up 1 base and V 3 bases, and 6 bases lay outside the gene matches. Germline loops: CDR1 SGHNT, CDR2 YYREEE (reference sequence). This CDR3 region has 15 residues. CDR3 region: CASSSEGTAQETQYF. CDR3 DNA sequence: TGTGCCAGCAGCTCCGAGGGGACAGCCCAAGAGACCCAGTACTTC.

The chain uses TRBV5-1 and TRBJ2-2; TRBD2 might be the D (6 bases). The germline V gene has CDR1 SGHRS and CDR2 YFSETQ. This CDR3 has 16 residues. The germline V and J ends were trimmed by 5 bases and 6 bases, with 20 bases remaining between them. CDR3 sequence: CASSHGRGGRPGELFF. The CDR3 coding sequence is TGCGCCAGCAGTCACGGGCGGGGAGGAAGACCCGGGGAGCTGTTTTTT.

The gene calls are TRBV5-1 and TRBJ2-7, with D tentatively TRBD1 (6 bases). Germline CDR1 reads SGHRS; CDR2 reads YFSETQ. This CDR3 is 15 amino acids long. V lost 1 base to trimming and J lost 0 bases, with 11 bases between them. The CDR3 DNA follows: TGCGCCAGCAGCTTGATCGACAGGAGCTCCTACGAGCAGTACTTC. Protein: CASSLIDRSSYEQYF.

V gene TRBV6-5 combines with J gene TRBJ2-2; no firm D call. CDR3 length equals 16 residues. The V end lost 2 bases, the J end lost 7 bases, and 17 bases lay between the germline ends. The germline gives CDR1 MNHEY, CDR2 SVGAGI. Here the CDR3 DNA reads TGTGCCAGCAGTTACACCATGGCTACCCAGAGCGGGGAGCTGTTTTTT. Its translation: CASSYTMATQSGELFF.

V usage is TRBV10-3 and J usage is TRBJ1-4, with D possibly matching TRBD1 (6 bases). The CDR3 covers 15 residues. V gave up 4 bases and J gave up 7 bases, with 16 bases separating them. From germline, CDR1 is ENHRY and CDR2 SYGVKD. This chain's CDR3 is CAISGGAGALEKLFF. CDR3 DNA: TGTGCCATCAGTGGGGGGGCCGGGGCACTTGAAAAACTGTTTTTT.

The chain uses TRBV4-3 and TRBJ2-3, with D possibly matching TRBD2 (5 bases). Looked up from germline, CDR1 is LGHNA and CDR2 is YSLEER. With 0 bases removed from V and 1 base from J, the gap between germline ends came to 14 bases. The CDR3 covers 17 residues. CDR3 sequence reads: CASSQESKAGGTDTQYF. DNA for the CDR3: TGCGCCAGCAGCCAAGAATCTAAGGCGGGCGGCACAGATACGCAGTATTTT.

The chain carries TRBV9 and TRBJ2-2, with a possible D match to TRBD2 (6 bases). The germline V gene encodes CDR1 SGDLS and CDR2 YYNGEE. The CDR3 is 16 residues long. Trimming took off 4 bases at V and 7 bases at J, with 20 bases between the two ends. CDR3 protein: CASSPRSGEFGGELFF. CDR3 nucleotide sequence: TGTGCCAGCAGCCCCCGCTCGGGGGAATTTGGCGGGGAGCTGTTTTTT.

The sample holds many counts of this clone. The V call is TRBV30, the J call TRBJ1-2; unclear D gene. The CDR3 totals 14 residues. The germline V and J ends were trimmed by 0 bases and 5 bases, with 13 bases remaining between them. Germline CDR1 reads GTSNPN; CDR2 reads SVGIG (reference sequence). The CDR3 is CAWSVDSFGYGYTF. The CDR3 DNA is TGTGCCTGGAGTGTAGACTCCTTTGGATATGGCTACACCTTC.

This sequence joins TRBV4-1 and TRBJ2-3, with D unclear. The V gene lost 0 bases and the J gene lost 5 bases, with 9 bases spanning the gap. The CDR3 is made up of 14 amino acids. Looked up from germline, CDR1 is MGHRA and CDR2 is YSYEKL. The CDR3, as DNA: TGCGCCAGCAGCCAAGAAGAGACACAAGATACGCAGTATTTT. Protein product: CASSQEETQDTQYF.

This sequence joins TRBV2 and TRBJ1-1; 7 bases align to TRBD1. The germline CDR1 and CDR2 sequences are SNHLY and FYNNEI. The CDR3 totals 14 residues. The junction had 4 bases not matched to a gene; V was cut back by 2 bases and J by 4 bases. This chain's CDR3 is CASSERGGLTEAFF. CDR3 sequence (DNA): TGTGCCAGCAGTGAAAGAGGGGGCCTCACTGAAGCTTTCTTT.